This T cell receptor beta chain was recovered during a study of blood T cells in healthy people across ages. Study results and caveats: A roughly linear age-dependent decrease characterized TCR beta diversity per million T cells.

In its sample, this clonotype was seen a few times. Its antigen is unidentified. The CDR3 is made up of 14 amino acids. The germline V gene has CDR1 SGHTA and CDR2 FQGNSA. J lost 3 bases, V lost 7 bases, and 7 bases had no gene match. Through a sample-barcoded 5' primer and a J-beta primer mix, a second PCR was run for roughly 6 to 11 cycles. TCRdb fed the 5' RACE reads into MiXCR, producing one record per CDR3 protein. The sample consists of hundreds of thousands of distinct CDR3 sequences, roughly 49% of them appearing once. The sample comprised blood. This chain joins TRBV7-2 and TRBJ2-5; TRBD2 aligns across 8 bases. This TCR derives from a woman in her sixties or seventies in good health. DNA of the CDR3: TGTGCCAGCACCCGGGGGGGAGCGGAAGAGACCCAGTACTTC. Protein product: CASTRGGAEETQYF.